This is a list of T cell receptor beta chains from one sample in a study of T cell repertoires and HLA-DP antigens. Here immunoSEQ multiplex PCR was the method, and the copy in TCRdb shows in-frame clones only, minus some. The table includes 90,000 to 130,000 clones, approximately 92% detected once. The antigens these receptors bind are not known. The sample taken for sequencing was CD4+ T cells from PBMCs. Receptors originate from a woman in her late teens or twenties in good health and CMV-seronegative. Both conserved end residues are part of each CDR3. Each record gives: V gene, J gene, D gene, CDR3 DNA, CDR3 protein. The D gene is left open where the match is weak.

TRBV5-6,TRBJ2-1,NA,TGTGCCAGTAGCTTCTCCTACAATGAGCAGTTCTTC,CASSFSYNEQFF
TRBV30,TRBJ2-3,TRBD2,TGTGCCTGGAGTGCCGGACTAGCGGGAGGGACAGATACGCAGTATTTT,CAWSAGLAGGTDTQYF
TRBV25-1,TRBJ1-6,NA,TGTGCCAGCCGTTCGTCAGGCGCTCGCTCCTATAATTCACCCCTCCACTTT,CASRSSGARSYNSPLHF
TRBV4-1,TRBJ2-1,TRBD2,TGCGCCAGCAGCCAAGTTAGGGGGACTAGCTCCCATGAGCAGTTCTTC,CASSQVRGTSSHEQFF
TRBV6-5,TRBJ1-2,NA,TGTGCCAGCTTGTCCAAGGCAAGGGGTAACTATGGCTACACCTTC,CASLSKARGNYGYTF
TRBV10-3,TRBJ1-6,TRBD1,TGTGCCATCAGTGAGTTGGGACAGGTTGATTCACCCCTCCACTTT,CAISELGQVDSPLHF
TRBV6-1,TRBJ2-2,NA,TGTGCCAGCAGTGACTTTAGGACAGCGAACACCGGGGAGCTGTTTTTT,CASSDFRTANTGELFF
TRBV15,TRBJ2-1,TRBD2,TGTGCCACCAGCGGGGGGAGGGTTACCTACAATGAGCAGTTCTTC,CATSGGRVTYNEQFF
TRBV28,TRBJ1-6,TRBD1,TGTGCCAGCAGCTCCACCGGACAGGGCAAGGGTTCACCCCTCCACTTT,CASSSTGQGKGSPLHF
TRBV29-1,TRBJ2-5,NA,TGCAGCGTTGCAGACCAAGAGACCCAGTACTTC,CSVADQETQYF